These T cell receptor beta chains were read from a single sample in a study of blood T cell repertoires in COVID-19. Method: immunoSEQ multiplex PCR; TCRdb's copy keeps in-frame clones and lacks some. The sample has roughly 200,000 clones; roughly 86% are singletons. The sequenced sample was PBMCs or T cells enriched from blood (not recorded which). These receptor sequences come from a woman in her twenties or thirties with acute COVID-19. CDR3s include the opening cysteine and the closing phenylalanine or tryptophan. Fields, in order: J gene, clone size, D gene, V gene, CDR3 protein, CDR3 DNA. A D gene is named only where the DNA matches it firmly. Size is stated for part of the rows, as once, few or many counts, or as a class when the clone is expanded.

J: TRBJ2-2
size: .
D: TRBD2
V: TRBV10-1
CDR3: CASSEGRGANTGELFF
DNA: TGCGCCAGCAGTGAAGGGCGGGGGGCGAACACCGGGGAGCTGTTTTTT

J: TRBJ2-7
size: few
D: .
V: TRBV10-1
CDR3: CASSVNRNYEQYF
DNA: TGCGCCAGCAGTGTGAACAGAAACTACGAGCAGTACTTC

J: TRBJ2-1
size: .
D: TRBD1
V: TRBV5-1
CDR3: CASTTGASISYNEQFF
DNA: TGCGCCAGCACTACAGGGGCTTCCATCTCCTACAATGAGCAGTTCTTC

J: TRBJ2-1
size: .
D: TRBD2
V: TRBV9
CDR3: CASSAGLANEQFF
DNA: TGTGCCAGCAGCGCGGGACTAGCCAATGAGCAGTTCTTC

J: TRBJ1-2
size: .
D: .
V: TRBV28
CDR3: CASSLYGGVWGYTF
DNA: TGTGCCAGCAGTTTATACGGGGGTGTTTGGGGCTACACCTTC

J: TRBJ1-1
size: .
D: .
V: TRBV30
CDR3: CAFSWRTEAFF
DNA: TGTGCCTTTAGTTGGAGGACTGAAGCTTTCTTT

J: TRBJ2-7
size: .
D: TRBD1
V: TRBV4-2
CDR3: CASSQETGPEQYF
DNA: TGTGCCAGCAGCCAAGAGACAGGGCCCGAGCAGTACTTC

J: TRBJ2-7
size: .
D: .
V: TRBV19
CDR3: CASSMGRYEQYF
DNA: TGTGCCAGTAGTATGGGGCGCTACGAGCAGTACTTC

J: TRBJ1-3
size: once
D: TRBD1
V: TRBV9
CDR3: CASSARTGPSDGNTIYF
DNA: TGTGCCAGCAGCGCTCGGACAGGGCCATCCGATGGGAACACCATATATTTT

J: TRBJ1-2
size: once
D: TRBD1
V: TRBV6-5
CDR3: CASSPGTGDYGYTF
DNA: TGTGCCAGCAGTCCCGGGACAGGAGACTATGGCTACACCTTC

J: TRBJ1-2
size: .
D: .
V: TRBV6-1
CDR3: CASSEAWQREGYTF
DNA: TGTGCCAGCAGTGAAGCTTGGCAGCGAGAGGGCTACACCTTC

J: TRBJ1-1
size: .
D: .
V: TRBV4-3
CDR3: CASQGSAVADTEAFF
DNA: TGCGCCAGCCAGGGGTCTGCGGTGGCTGACACTGAAGCTTTCTTT

J: TRBJ1-5
size: .
D: TRBD1
V: TRBV19
CDR3: CASSTALGTGGDQPQHF
DNA: TGTGCCAGTAGTACCGCGCTCGGGACAGGGGGCGATCAGCCCCAGCATTTT

J: TRBJ2-5
size: .
D: .
V: TRBV4-3
CDR3: CASSQGGTAGTQYF
DNA: TGCGCCAGCAGCCAAGGGGGGACTGCAGGGACCCAGTACTTC

J: TRBJ1-1
size: .
D: .
V: TRBV9
CDR3: CASSVLQRNTEAFF
DNA: TGTGCCAGCAGCGTGTTACAGAGGAACACTGAAGCTTTCTTT

J: TRBJ1-2
size: .
D: TRBD1
V: TRBV6-5
CDR3: CASSYDRVGNGYTF
DNA: TGTGCCAGCAGTTATGACAGGGTAGGGAATGGCTACACCTTC

J: TRBJ2-1
size: .
D: TRBD1
V: TRBV9
CDR3: CASSVDRTGSNEQFF
DNA: TGTGCCAGCAGCGTAGACAGGACAGGGAGTAATGAGCAGTTCTTC

J: TRBJ2-5
size: .
D: TRBD2
V: TRBV4-1
CDR3: CASSQTSGTQETQYF
DNA: TGCGCCAGCAGCCAGACTAGCGGGACGCAAGAGACCCAGTACTTC

J: TRBJ1-1
size: .
D: TRBD1
V: TRBV5-6
CDR3: CASEDRGADTEAFF
DNA: TGTGCCAGCGAGGACAGGGGTGCAGACACTGAAGCTTTCTTT

J: TRBJ1-1
size: .
D: .
V: TRBV19
CDR3: CASSDGGGQRAFF
DNA: TGTGCCAGTAGTGACGGAGGTGGACAGAGAGCTTTCTTT

J: TRBJ2-1
size: .
D: .
V: TRBV6-5
CDR3: CASSSRVAVYNEQFF
DNA: TGTGCCAGCAGTTCCCGGGTTGCGGTTTACAATGAGCAGTTCTTC

J: TRBJ2-3
size: .
D: .
V: TRBV5-1
CDR3: CASSLTQVGGTDTQYF
DNA: TGCGCCAGCAGCTTGACCCAGGTGGGTGGCACAGATACGCAGTATTTT

J: TRBJ1-1
size: .
D: .
V: TRBV3-1/TRBV3-2
CDR3: CASSQAQGNSEAFF
DNA: TGTGCCAGCAGCCAAGCACAGGGTAATAGTGAAGCTTTCTTT

J: TRBJ2-1
size: .
D: .
V: TRBV5-1
CDR3: CASSLQEVHEQFF
DNA: TGCGCCAGCAGCTTGCAGGAGGTCCATGAGCAGTTCTTC

J: TRBJ2-3
size: .
D: TRBD2
V: TRBV10-3
CDR3: CAISGSQRASGGTDTQYF
DNA: TGTGCCATCAGTGGGTCGCAAAGGGCTAGCGGGGGCACAGATACGCAGTATTTT

J: TRBJ2-3
size: .
D: .
V: TRBV7-6
CDR3: CASSSSGRTDTQYF
DNA: TGTGCCAGCAGCTCCAGCGGACGCACAGATACGCAGTATTTT

J: TRBJ2-7
size: .
D: TRBD1
V: TRBV9
CDR3: CASSVAGTANYEQYF
DNA: TGTGCCAGCAGCGTAGCAGGGACAGCCAACTACGAGCAGTACTTC

J: TRBJ2-2
size: few
D: TRBD1
V: TRBV29-1
CDR3: CSVGQGASTGELFF
DNA: TGCAGCGTCGGACAGGGGGCGAGCACCGGGGAGCTGTTTTTT